These 24 T cell receptor beta chains were sequenced from one sample in a study of blood T cell repertoires in COVID-19 (dated by TCRdb to 2018 to 2021). Libraries were prepared through the immunoSEQ multiplex PCR assay. In TCRdb, the immuneACCESS table is reduced to in-frame sequences with V and J assigned. These tables do not hold every clone; where another copy was compared, an unresolved V gene accounts for under half, and the others remain unexplained. Present in this sample are about 260,000 clones, about 90% of which were seen just once. Together, the top ten hold 1.5% of the sample. What was sequenced was peripheral blood. The receptors were sampled from a woman in her forties who had recovered from COVID-19.

The chain uses TRBV5-1 and TRBJ1-2, with 7 bases aligning to TRBD1. The V gene's germline CDR1 is SGHRS and CDR2 YFSETQ. The CDR3 spans 14 residues. V lost 5 bases and J lost 2; bases outside the gene matches: 6. The CDR3 nucleotides are TGCGCCAGCAGTTACGCAGGGGGGAACTATGGCTACACCTTC. Protein sequence: CASSYAGGNYGYTF.

J is TRBJ2-5 and V is TRBV2; perhaps TRBD2 as D (6 bases). The germline V gene encodes CDR1 SNHLY and CDR2 FYNNEI. The V and J ends lost 0 bases and 2 bases respectively, with 13 bases between them. This CDR3 comprises 16 residues. The CDR3 sequence is CASSEAGLFLQETQYF. In nucleotides, the CDR3 is TGTGCCAGCAGTGAAGCGGGACTGTTCTTACAAGAGACCCAGTACTTC.

The V and J genes are TRBV7-9 and TRBJ1-2; 9 positions agree with TRBD1. Per the germline V gene, CDR1 is SEHNR and CDR2 is FQNEAQ (reference sequence). J gave up 6 bases and V 4 bases, and 9 bases lay outside the gene matches. This CDR3 contains 15 residues. For the CDR3, the DNA is TGTGCCAGCAGCTATGGCCCGGGACAGGGCGATGGCTACACCTTC. Translation gives CASSYGPGQGDGYTF.

This clone came up a few times. The chain carries TRBV2 and TRBJ1-1; the D is unclear. Germline assignment: CDR1 SNHLY and CDR2 FYNNEI. The V and J ends lost 10 bases and 1 base respectively, with 10 bases between them. The CDR3 covers 12 residues. The CDR3 loop reads CATTVSNTEAFF. The CDR3 bases are TGTGCCACGACTGTCTCGAACACTGAAGCTTTCTTT.

This clone was recorded a few times. The rearrangement joins TRBV5-1 to TRBJ2-5; 11 positions agree with TRBD2. The CDR3 consists of 15 residues. Trimming at V came to 2 bases and at J to 5 bases, leaving 5 bases not matched to a gene. Per the germline V gene, CDR1 is SGHRS and CDR2 is YFSETQ. The CDR3: CASSFTSGGGETQYF. In DNA form, the CDR3 reads TGCGCCAGCAGCTTCACTAGCGGGGGTGGGGAGACCCAGTACTTC.

In DNA, the CDR3 is TGTGCTAGTGGTTTACGCCAGGGAGGGCACAATGAGCAGTTCTTC. Translation: CASGLRQGGHNEQFF. The chain has TRBV12-5 and TRBJ2-1; 7 nucleotides align to TRBD2. V was clipped by 3 bases and J by 5 bases; unmatched bases: 7. This CDR3 has 15 residues. In germline, CDR1 is LGHNT, CDR2 FRNRAP.

The J gene is TRBJ2-3, the V gene TRBV6-5; TRBD1 agrees at 7 bases. With 6 bases clipped from V and 7 bases from J, the junction kept 10 bases outside the gene matches. This CDR3 is 14 amino acids long. CDR1 and CDR2 from the germline V gene are MNHEY and SVGAGI. CDR3 sequence reads: CASRDRDQGYTQYF. CDR3 coding DNA: TGTGCCAGCAGAGACAGGGACCAGGGGTATACGCAGTATTTT.

Only one count was recorded for this clone. The genes are TRBV5-1 and TRBJ2-1; 14 bases match TRBD2. CDR1 is SGHRS, CDR2 YFSETQ, per germline. This CDR3 comprises 19 residues. V lost 3 bases and J lost 1; bases outside the gene matches: 9. The DNA for the CDR3 is TGCGCCAGCAGCTCCCTTCCTGGACTAGCGGGGGGTTCCTACAATGAGCAGTTCTTC. This encodes CASSSLPGLAGGSYNEQFF.

V usage is TRBV2 and J usage is TRBJ2-2, with D hard to call. V lost 4 bases and J 15 bases, leaving 12 bases between the germline ends. Germline CDR1 and CDR2: SNHLY and FYNNEI. This CDR3 comprises 11 residues. The CDR3, as DNA: TGTGCCAGCAGTGCTGAGCCCACGGTGTTTTTT. Amino acid sequence: CASSAEPTVFF.

On this clone itself: The final CDR3 position lacks the conserved phenylalanine or tryptophan, pointing to a likely read error. CDR3 sequence (DNA): TGTGCCAGCAGCCCGACAGGGGATAACTATGGCTACACCCTC. Translation: CASSPTGDNYGYTL. This rearrangement joins TRBV3-1 (or the pseudogene TRBV3-2) to TRBJ1-2; 8 nucleotides agree with TRBD1. Germline CDR1 LGHDT, CDR2 YNNKEL (reference sequence). The CDR3 totals 14 residues. The V segment lost 4 bases and the J segment 1 base; nucleotides outside the gene matches: 2.

This sequence joins TRBV10-2 and TRBJ1-2, with TRBD1 identical over 7 bases. Per germline, CDR1 WSHSY and CDR2 SAAADI. The CDR3 has 15 residues. V was pared by 8 bases and J by 2 bases, with 11 bases of the junction left unmatched. CDR3: CASGDRAAYNYGYTF. CDR3 sequence (DNA): TGCGCCAGCGGAGACAGGGCCGCCTACAACTATGGCTACACCTTC.

The chain has TRBV5-1 and TRBJ1-6, with D unresolved. V shed 3 bases and J shed 7 bases, with 14 bases lying between them. Per germline, CDR1 SGHRS and CDR2 YFSETQ. This CDR3 is 15 amino acids long. CDR3 bases: TGCGCCAGCAGCTCCCGTGTGGCGCGGAATTCACCCCTCCACTTT. Translating gives CASSSRVARNSPLHF.

The genes are TRBV12-3 or TRBV12-4 and TRBJ1-1; no reliable D call. V was clipped by 3 bases and J by 5 bases, with 10 bases between them. This CDR3 contains 13 residues. The CDR3 protein is CASSFSRETEAFF. The CDR3 bases are TGTGCCAGCAGTTTCTCCCGGGAGACTGAAGCTTTCTTT.

This chain joins TRBV6-5 and TRBJ1-1; 7 nucleotides agree with TRBD1. Germline CDR1 and CDR2: MNHEY and SVGAGI. This CDR3 contains 13 residues. Unmatched junction bases numbered 5, after V lost 6 bases and J lost 4 bases. CDR3 residues: CASRRPGGTEAFF. The CDR3 DNA follows: TGTGCCAGCAGACGTCCAGGGGGCACTGAAGCTTTCTTT.

V is TRBV12-3 or TRBV12-4 and J is TRBJ1-2; D is unclear. Trimming shortened V by 5 bases and J by 8 bases, and 12 bases separated the two germline ends. The CDR3 contains 12 residues. The chain's CDR3 is CASSGLDYGYTF. The DNA for the CDR3 is TGTGCCAGCAGTGGACTTGATTACGGCTACACCTTC.

This clone has only a few counts. This chain links TRBV10-1 with TRBJ2-5; TRBD2 agrees at 9 bases. V lost 3 bases, J lost 11 bases, and 7 bases stayed unmatched. Germline loops: CDR1 WNHNN, CDR2 SYGVQD (reference sequence). This CDR3 region has 13 residues. The CDR3 loop is CASSEGLAGTQYF. The CDR3 nucleotides are TGCGCCAGCAGTGAAGGGCTAGCGGGGACTCAGTACTTC.

This chain uses TRBV5-1 with TRBJ2-3; D possibly corresponds to TRBD2 (5 bases). V was trimmed by 7 bases and J by 0 bases, leaving 15 bases between them. Germline-derived CDR1 and CDR2 are SGHRS and YFSETQ. This CDR3 is 15 amino acids long. CDR3: CASSLPRASTDTQYF. In DNA form, the CDR3 reads TGCGCCAGCTCCCTCCCGCGGGCGAGCACAGATACGCAGTATTTT. Based on the CDR3 plus reference TRBV5-1 and TRBJ2-3, the full variable domain is KAGVTQTPRYLIKTRGQQVTLSCSPISGHRSVSWYQQTPGQGLQFLFEYFSETQRNKGNFPGRFSGRQFSNSRSEMNVSTLELGDSALYLCASSLPRASTDTQYFGPGTRLTVL.

The chain is built from TRBV4-3 and TRBJ1-2; D gene unclear. The CDR3 sequence is 15 residues long. CDR1 and CDR2 from the germline V gene are LGHNA and YSLEER. The germline V and J ends were trimmed by 0 bases and 7 bases, with 15 bases remaining between them. The CDR3 spells CASSQDGTGRVGYTF. CDR3 DNA sequence: TGCGCCAGCAGCCAAGACGGCACCGGGAGGGTTGGCTACACCTTC.

This chain links TRBV5-1 with TRBJ2-1; 10 bases fit TRBD2. The CDR3 totals 17 residues. V lost 2 bases and J lost 2; bases outside the gene matches: 7. Germline V gives CDR1 SGHRS, CDR2 YFSETQ. CDR3 nucleotide sequence: TGCGCCAGCAGCTTACTACCGGGACTAGCGACCTACAATGAGCAGTTCTTC. Protein product: CASSLLPGLATYNEQFF.

This chain connects TRBV7-8 to TRBJ1-1; tentatively, D is TRBD1 (6 bases). Germline CDR1 reads SGHVS; CDR2 reads FQNEAQ. The V gene lost 5 bases and the J gene lost 0 bases, with 16 bases spanning the gap. This CDR3 spans 16 amino acids. The CDR3 DNA sequence: TGTGCCAGCAGCCCACACAGGGTTCTGATGAACACTGAAGCTTTCTTT. Residues: CASSPHRVLMNTEAFF.

This clone has just one count. The chain couples TRBV5-1 to TRBJ2-5, with TRBD1 matching over 9 bases. Germline loops: CDR1 SGHRS, CDR2 YFSETQ. The CDR3 is 16 residues long. The trim removed 4 bases at V and 5 bases at J, leaving 12 bases unmatched. CDR3 region: CASSRYRGDRVETQYF. CDR3 bases: TGCGCCAGCAGCCGCTACCGAGGGGACAGGGTGGAGACCCAGTACTTC.

Ten or more counts support this clone. The rearrangement uses TRBV4-1 and TRBJ1-2, with 7 bases lining up with TRBD1. Germline V gives CDR1 MGHRA, CDR2 YSYEKL. Trimming cost V 4 bases and J 3 bases; bases outside gene matches: 11. The CDR3 consists of 16 residues. This CDR3 reads CASSPEPGQRYYGYTF. The CDR3, as DNA: TGCGCCAGCAGCCCCGAACCGGGACAGAGATACTATGGCTACACCTTC.

The J gene is TRBJ1-2, the V gene TRBV5-6; 8 bases line up with TRBD1. Germline CDR1 and CDR2: SGHDT and YYEEEE. This CDR3 has 15 residues. V shed 1 base, J shed 8 bases, and the junction held 10 bases outside the gene matches. The CDR3 loop reads CASSLLRTGFNGYTF. In nucleotides, the CDR3 is TGTGCCAGCAGCTTGTTGAGGACAGGGTTTAACGGCTACACCTTC.

This chain connects TRBV30 to TRBJ1-5; D possibly corresponds to TRBD1 (5 bases). Germline V gene data show CDR1 as GTSNPN and CDR2 as SVGIG (reference sequence). The CDR3 consists of 16 residues. V lost 0 bases, J lost 1 base, and 13 bases lay in between. CDR3 DNA: TGTGCCTGGAGTGTCCCAGCAGGGCTAAGCAATCAGCCCCAGCATTTT. This translates into CAWSVPAGLSNQPQHF.